This T cell receptor (beta chain) was observed in a study of monozygotic twins with inflammatory bowel disease. Germline-derived CDR1 and CDR2 are SGHRS and YFSETQ. The length of the CDR3 is 16 residues. Study-level results: Clonotype sharing was lower in IBD patients than healthy twins, most markedly with disease activity. TCRbeta inverse Simpson diversity was decreased in IBD patients versus healthy co-twins.

The authors made each sample's cDNA in eight separate reactions. TCRdb derives one entry per CDR3 protein from the 5' RACE reads, leaving out DNA. The sample has around 220,000 distinct CDR3 sequences. As concerns this clonotype: Its antigen is undetermined.

The sequenced sample was blood. V is TRBV5-1 and J is TRBJ2-5. This TCR derives from a human donor with ulcerative colitis or Crohn's disease, or a healthy co-twin of an affected twin (not recorded which). CDR3 region: CASSLDLAGIQETQYF.